This TCR beta chain was sequenced for a study of cytomegalovirus exposure and HLA in healthy donors. The germline V gene has CDR1 SGHAT and CDR2 FQNNGV. The CDR3 contains 18 residues. After removal of 2 bases from V and 0 bases from J, the junction contained 12 bases not matched to a gene. PCR was performed using 60 Vbeta and 13 Jbeta primers. Profiled with immunoSEQ multiplex PCR; TCRdb holds only in-frame clones, not every one. The repertoire holds about 93,000 clones, with over 60% as singletons. Of note for this clone: Antigen specificity is unknown.

Study-wide points: In a later analysis, TCR association rates varied by HLA locus: DRB1 most, HLA-C fewest.

J is TRBJ1-2 and V is TRBV11-2; 7 bases line up with TRBD1. Sequencing input: PBMCs. The TCR was taken from a boy aged 10-17 years in good health and CMV-seropositive. The CDR3 reads CASSLSVTRGTTNYGYTF. For the CDR3, the DNA is TGTGCCAGCAGCTTATCGGTGACCAGGGGGACGACTAACTATGGCTACACCTTC.